A selection of T cell receptor beta chains follows, all from one sample in a study of shared clonotypes between healthy human individuals. TCRdb's table, derived via immunoSEQ multiplex PCR, lists solely in-frame clones and lacks some. The sample holds 98,000 or so clones, more than 65% seen once. Sequenced input: memory CD8+ T cells sorted from blood. All receptors derive from a woman aged 30 to 39 in good health. Each CDR3 is given with its conserved first and last residue. The D gene is left open where the match is weak. Size values are once, few and many counts, or a class for expanded clones, and some rows have none.

V gene,J gene,clone size,D gene,CDR3 DNA,CDR3 protein
TRBV15,TRBJ1-5,.,.,TGTGCCACCAGCAGCGATGGAGATACTTATAGCAATCAGCCCCAGCATTTT,CATSSDGDTYSNQPQHF
TRBV5-3,TRBJ1-2,.,.,TGTGCCAGACGGATGACAGCTTCAAACTATGGCTACACCTTC,CARRMTASNYGYTF
TRBV5-1,TRBJ1-1,.,.,TGCGCCAGCAGCTTGGAGTGGGGAACTGAAGCTTTCTTT,CASSLEWGTEAFF
TRBV6-1,TRBJ2-7,.,.,TGTGCCAGCAGGAATCTGAGAGCGATCTACGAGCAGTACTTC,CASRNLRAIYEQYF
TRBV19,TRBJ2-7,.,TRBD1,TGTGCCAGTAGTATCAGCCGGGACAGGGTTTCCTACGAGCAGTACTTC,CASSISRDRVSYEQYF
TRBV10-2,TRBJ2-7,many,.,TGCGCCAGCAGTGATGGAGCGGGTCGAGGCTACGAGCAGTACTTC,CASSDGAGRGYEQYF
TRBV28,TRBJ1-2,.,TRBD1,TGTGCCAGCAGTACCCGGGACAGGGGGCACTATGGCTACACCTTC,CASSTRDRGHYGYTF
TRBV27,TRBJ2-7,.,.,TGTGCCAGCAGTTCACCCAGGACGGAATCCTACGAGCAGTACTTC,CASSSPRTESYEQYF
TRBV9,TRBJ2-5,.,.,TGTGCCAGCAGCCTGGGGTCGGGGGCGCAGGATAGAGAGACCCAGTACTTC,CASSLGSGAQDRETQYF
TRBV25-1,TRBJ2-6,few,TRBD1,TGTGCTACATATGGGGGACAGATAAACTCTGGGGCCAACGTCCTGACTTTC,CATYGGQINSGANVLTF
TRBV10-3,TRBJ2-7,.,TRBD2,TGTGCCATCAGTGTCAACGGGAGGCGCTCCTACGAGCAGTACTTC,CAISVNGRRSYEQYF
TRBV27,TRBJ1-5,.,.,TGTGCCAGCAGTTTATCGTCAGGGCATACCGCCCAGGCCCAGCATTTT,CASSLSSGHTAQAQHF
TRBV21-1,TRBJ2-7,few,.,TGTGCCAGCAGCAAAGGACTAGCGGCCTACGAGCAGTACTTC,CASSKGLAAYEQYF
TRBV7-9,TRBJ1-5,.,.,TGTGCCAGCAGCTTAAACAGGCAGCCCCAGCATTTT,CASSLNRQPQHF
TRBV5-5,TRBJ2-5,few,.,TGTGCCAGCAGCTTGGGACGGGCCCTGGAGACCCAGTACTTC,CASSLGRALETQYF
TRBV27,TRBJ2-7,.,.,TGTGCCAGCAGTTTAAAGTTTTCCCCCGGTCTCGAGCAGTACTTC,CASSLKFSPGLEQYF
TRBV27,TRBJ1-2,.,.,TGTGCCAGCAGTTTAGGGGAGCACTATGGCTACACCTTC,CASSLGEHYGYTF
TRBV5-4,TRBJ2-1,few,TRBD1,TGTGCCAGCAGCTTTTCGGACAGGGGGTCCAATGAGCAGTTCTTC,CASSFSDRGSNEQFF
TRBV18,TRBJ1-1,.,.,TGTGCCAGCTCACCATGGTGGGCGTGGAATTGGGACACTGAAGCTTTCTTT,CASSPWWAWNWDTEAFF
TRBV6-1,TRBJ1-1,few,TRBD1,TGTGCCAGCAGGACTGGGCCAGGGGGCACTGAAGCTTTCTTT,CASRTGPGGTEAFF
TRBV10-1,TRBJ2-7,.,TRBD1,TGCGCCAGCAGTGAGGGGGACAGGGGGCTCTCCGAGCAGTACTTC,CASSEGDRGLSEQYF
TRBV2,TRBJ2-7,many,TRBD2,TGTGCCAGCAGTGCGGGACTAGCCTACGAGCAGTACTTC,CASSAGLAYEQYF
TRBV9,TRBJ2-5,.,.,TGTGCCAGCAGCGTAGGACGGAGCTGGGAGACCCAGTACTTC,CASSVGRSWETQYF
TRBV25-1,TRBJ1-4,few,TRBD1,TGTGCCAGCACGCAGCGGGACAGCTGGAAACTGTTTTTT,CASTQRDSWKLFF
TRBV11-2,TRBJ2-7,.,.,TGTGCCAGCAGCTTAGATCTAATTCCGGGACAACCCTACGAGCAGTACTTC,CASSLDLIPGQPYEQYF